This T cell receptor beta chain was identified in a study of cytomegalovirus exposure and HLA in healthy donors. At the level of the study: The Caucasian-associated ancestry cluster held roughly 84% of some 420 genotyped donors.

Study-wide results and caveats: Later analysis identified 15,000 to 20,000 TCR beta sequences associated with HLA alleles, using a false discovery rate threshold of 0.05. In an earlier analysis, in under 700 donors, most V segments appeared productive either ~87% or ~30% of the time. As confirmed in vitro, three CMV-associated chains were specific for CMV antigens.

PCR used 60 Vbeta primers and 13 Jbeta primers. The assay was immunoSEQ multiplex PCR, and TCRdb's table has in-frame clones only and misses some. The data show some 190,000 clones, about 80% seen once. To note about this clone: Its cognate antigen is unknown.

CDR3 length: 16 amino acids. The V gene's germline CDR1 is SGHRS and CDR2 YFSETQ. Trimming removed 0 bases from V and 8 bases from J; junction bases left unmatched: 10. The chain carries TRBV5-1 and TRBJ2-1, with 8 bases lining up with TRBD2. Material: PBMCs. This clonotype originated in a man aged 18 to 35 in good health and CMV-seronegative. CDR3 sequence reads: CASSLGSGGSIYEQFF. The CDR3 DNA reads TGCGCCAGCAGCTTGGGGAGCGGGGGTTCTATTTATGAGCAGTTCTTC.